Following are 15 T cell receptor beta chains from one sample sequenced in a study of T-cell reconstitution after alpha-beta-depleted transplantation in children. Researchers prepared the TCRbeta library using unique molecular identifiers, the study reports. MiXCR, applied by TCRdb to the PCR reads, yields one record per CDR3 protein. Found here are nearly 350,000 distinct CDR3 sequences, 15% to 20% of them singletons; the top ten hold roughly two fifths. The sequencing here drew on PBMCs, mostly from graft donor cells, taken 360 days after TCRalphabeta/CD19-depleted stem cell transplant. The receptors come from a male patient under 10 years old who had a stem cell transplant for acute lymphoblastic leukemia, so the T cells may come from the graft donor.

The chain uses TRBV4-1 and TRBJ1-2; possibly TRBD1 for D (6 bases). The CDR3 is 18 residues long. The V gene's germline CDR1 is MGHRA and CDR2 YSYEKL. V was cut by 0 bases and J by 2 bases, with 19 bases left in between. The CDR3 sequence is CASSQETSTGSINYGYTF. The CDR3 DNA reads TGCGCCAGCAGCCAAGAAACGAGTACAGGGAGTATCAACTATGGCTACACCTTC.

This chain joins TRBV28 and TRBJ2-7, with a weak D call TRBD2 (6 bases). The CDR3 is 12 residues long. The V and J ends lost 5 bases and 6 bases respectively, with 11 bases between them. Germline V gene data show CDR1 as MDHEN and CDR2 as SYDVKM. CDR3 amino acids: CASSVTRSEQYF. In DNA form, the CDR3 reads TGTGCCAGCAGTGTGACTAGGTCCGAGCAGTACTTC. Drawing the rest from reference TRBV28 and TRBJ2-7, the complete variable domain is DVKVTQSSRYLVKRTGEKVFLECVQDMDHENMFWYRQDPGLGLRLIYFSYDVKMKEKGDIPEGYSVSREKKERFSLILESASTNQTSMYLCASSVTRSEQYFGPGTRLTVT.

The CDR3 loop reads CASGGEGGYTGELFF. The CDR3 DNA reads TGTGCCAGCGGCGGCGAGGGGGGATACACCGGGGAGCTGTTTTTT. The genes are TRBV2 and TRBJ2-2; D may be TRBD1 or TRBD2 (6 bases each). The CDR3 runs 15 residues. V was pared by 8 bases and J by 3 bases, with 16 bases between. Per germline, CDR1 SNHLY and CDR2 FYNNEI.

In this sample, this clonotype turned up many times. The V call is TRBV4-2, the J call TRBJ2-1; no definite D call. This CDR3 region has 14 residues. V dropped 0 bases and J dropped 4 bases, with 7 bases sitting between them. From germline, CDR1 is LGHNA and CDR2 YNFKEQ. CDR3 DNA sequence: TGTGCCAGCAGCCAAGACTTGAAGTACAATGAGCAGTTCTTC. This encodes CASSQDLKYNEQFF.

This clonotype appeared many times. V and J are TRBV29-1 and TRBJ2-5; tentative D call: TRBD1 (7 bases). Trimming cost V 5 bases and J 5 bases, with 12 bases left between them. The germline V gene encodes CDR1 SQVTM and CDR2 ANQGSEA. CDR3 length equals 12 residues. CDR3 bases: TGCAGCGTTCTGACAGGGAGGGAGACCCAGTACTTC. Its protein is CSVLTGRETQYF.

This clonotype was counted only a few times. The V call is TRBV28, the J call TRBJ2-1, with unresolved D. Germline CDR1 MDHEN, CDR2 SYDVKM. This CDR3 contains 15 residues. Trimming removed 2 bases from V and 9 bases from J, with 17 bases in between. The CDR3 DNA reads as TGTGCCAGCAGTTTAGGTCCCCAGGTGGCCAGTGAGCAGTTCTTC. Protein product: CASSLGPQVASEQFF.

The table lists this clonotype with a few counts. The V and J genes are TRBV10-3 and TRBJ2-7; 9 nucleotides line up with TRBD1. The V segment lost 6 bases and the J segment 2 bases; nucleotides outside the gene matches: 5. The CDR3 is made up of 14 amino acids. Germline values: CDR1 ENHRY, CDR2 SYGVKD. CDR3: CAISRQGETYEQYF. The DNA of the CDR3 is TGTGCCATCAGCCGACAGGGGGAGACCTACGAGCAGTACTTC.

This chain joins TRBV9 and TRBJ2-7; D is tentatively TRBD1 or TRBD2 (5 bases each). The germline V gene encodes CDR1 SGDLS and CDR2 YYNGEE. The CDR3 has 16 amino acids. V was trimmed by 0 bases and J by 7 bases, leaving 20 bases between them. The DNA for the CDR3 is TGTGCCAGCAGCGTAGACCCAGGGCCCCAGCCGGGGGAGCAGTACTTC. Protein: CASSVDPGPQPGEQYF.

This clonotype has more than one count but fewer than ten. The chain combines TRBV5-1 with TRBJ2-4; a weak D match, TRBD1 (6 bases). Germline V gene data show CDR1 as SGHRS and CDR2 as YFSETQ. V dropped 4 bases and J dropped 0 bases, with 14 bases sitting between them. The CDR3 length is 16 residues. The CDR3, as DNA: TGCGCCAGCAGCCCGGCCGGACAGCAAGCCAAAAACATTCAGTACTTC. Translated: CASSPAGQQAKNIQYF. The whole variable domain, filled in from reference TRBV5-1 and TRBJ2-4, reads KAGVTQTPRYLIKTRGQQVTLSCSPISGHRSVSWYQQTPGQGLQFLFEYFSETQRNKGNFPGRFSGRQFSNSRSEMNVSTLELGDSALYLCASSPAGQQAKNIQYFGAGTRLSVL.

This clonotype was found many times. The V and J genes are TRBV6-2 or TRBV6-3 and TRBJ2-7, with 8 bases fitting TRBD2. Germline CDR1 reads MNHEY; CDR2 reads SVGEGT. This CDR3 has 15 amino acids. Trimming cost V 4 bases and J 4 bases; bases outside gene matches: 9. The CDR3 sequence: CASSSLAGSSYEQYF. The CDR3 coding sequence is TGTGCCAGCAGTTCGTTAGCGGGATCGTCTTACGAGCAGTACTTC.

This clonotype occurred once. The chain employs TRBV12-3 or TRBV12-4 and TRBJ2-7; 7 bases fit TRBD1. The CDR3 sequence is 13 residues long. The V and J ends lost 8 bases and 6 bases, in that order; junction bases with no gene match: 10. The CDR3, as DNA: TGTGCCAGCGCTCGACAGGGTCTGGGCGAGCAGTACTTC. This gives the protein CASARQGLGEQYF.

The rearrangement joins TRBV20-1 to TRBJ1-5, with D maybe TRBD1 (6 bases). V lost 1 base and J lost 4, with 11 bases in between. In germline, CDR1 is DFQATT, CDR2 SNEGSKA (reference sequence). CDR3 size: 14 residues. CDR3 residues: CSARVSRGNQPQHF. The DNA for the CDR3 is TGCAGTGCTAGAGTGAGCAGGGGTAATCAGCCCCAGCATTTT.

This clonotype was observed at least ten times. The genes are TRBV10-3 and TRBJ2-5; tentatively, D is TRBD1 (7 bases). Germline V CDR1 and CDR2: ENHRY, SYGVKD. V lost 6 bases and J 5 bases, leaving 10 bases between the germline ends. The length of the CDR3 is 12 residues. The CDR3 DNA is TGTGCCATCAGCAGGGGGGCTGAGACCCAGTACTTC. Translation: CAISRGAETQYF.

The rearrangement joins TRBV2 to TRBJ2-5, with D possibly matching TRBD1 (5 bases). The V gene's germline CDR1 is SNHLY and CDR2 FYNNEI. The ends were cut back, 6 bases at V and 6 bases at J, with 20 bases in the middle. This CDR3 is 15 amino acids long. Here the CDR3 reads CASSATGSGMQTQYF. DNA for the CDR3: TGTGCCAGCAGCGCCACAGGTAGTGGGATGCAGACCCAGTACTTC. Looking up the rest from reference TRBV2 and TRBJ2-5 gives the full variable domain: EPEVTQTPSHQVTQMGQEVILRCVPISNHLYFYWYRQILGQKVEFLVSFYNNEISEKSEIFDDQFSVERPDGSNFTLKIRSTKLEDSAMYFCASSATGSGMQTQYFGPGTRLLVL.

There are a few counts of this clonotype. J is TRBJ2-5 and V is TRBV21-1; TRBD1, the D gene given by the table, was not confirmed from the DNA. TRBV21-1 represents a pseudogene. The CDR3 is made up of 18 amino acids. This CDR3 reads CASSKADRGGSHRETQYF. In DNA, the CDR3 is TGTGCCAGCAGCAAAGCTGACAGGGGTGGAAGCCATCGAGAGACCCAGTACTTC.